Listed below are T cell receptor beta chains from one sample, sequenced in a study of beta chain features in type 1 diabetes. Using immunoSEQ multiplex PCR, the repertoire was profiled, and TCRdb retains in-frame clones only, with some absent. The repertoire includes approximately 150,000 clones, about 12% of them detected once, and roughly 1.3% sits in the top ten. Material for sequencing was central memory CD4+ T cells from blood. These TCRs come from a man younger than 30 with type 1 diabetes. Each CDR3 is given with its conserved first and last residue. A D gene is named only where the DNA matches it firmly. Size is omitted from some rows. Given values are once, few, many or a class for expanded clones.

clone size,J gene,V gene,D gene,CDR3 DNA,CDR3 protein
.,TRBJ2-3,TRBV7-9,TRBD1,TGTGCCAGCATCAGAGCCGGGACAGGCACAGATACGCAGTATTTT,CASIRAGTGTDTQYF
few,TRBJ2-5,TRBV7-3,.,TGTGCCAGCAGCCCAACCGGGGAGACCCAGTACTTC,CASSPTGETQYF
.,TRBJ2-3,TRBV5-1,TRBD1,TGCGCCAGCAGAGACAGGGGAGAGACAGATACGCAGTATTTT,CASRDRGETDTQYF
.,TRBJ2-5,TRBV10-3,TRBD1,TGTGCCATCAGCGGGGGACAGGCTAAAGAGACCCAGTACTTC,CAISGGQAKETQYF
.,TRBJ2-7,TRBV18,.,TGTGCCAGCTCACCCGGTCAACGGCGGTACGAGCAGTACTTC,CASSPGQRRYEQYF
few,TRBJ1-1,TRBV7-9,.,TGTGCCAGCAGCTTGGATCCGACTTGGAACACTGAAGCTTTCTTT,CASSLDPTWNTEAFF
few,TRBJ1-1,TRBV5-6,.,TGTGCCAGCAGGCGGGCAGGACCCAACACTGAAGCTTTCTTT,CASRRAGPNTEAFF
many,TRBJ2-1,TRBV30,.,TGTGCCTGGAGGACCACCCTGGAAGAGCAGTTCTTC,CAWRTTLEEQFF
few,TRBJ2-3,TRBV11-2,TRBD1,TGTGCCAGCACCCCAGGCAGGGGGCGCACAGATACGCAGTATTTT,CASTPGRGRTDTQYF
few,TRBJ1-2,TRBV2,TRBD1,TGTGCCAGCAGTGAAGCGCCGGACAGGGTAAAGGGCTACACCTTC,CASSEAPDRVKGYTF
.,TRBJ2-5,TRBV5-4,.,TGTGCCAGCAGCCATGACAGGTGGGCTGAAGAGACCCAGTACTTC,CASSHDRWAEETQYF
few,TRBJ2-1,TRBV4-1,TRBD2,TGCGCCAGCAGCCAAGAAGGGAGCGGGGTATCCTATGAGCAGTTCTTC,CASSQEGSGVSYEQFF
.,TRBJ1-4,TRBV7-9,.,TGTGACAGCAGCTTGATTCAGGGTAATGAAAAACTGTTTTTT,CDSSLIQGNEKLFF
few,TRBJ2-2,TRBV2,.,TGTGCCAGCAGGGTTCAGGGTACCGGGGAGCTGTTTTTT,CASRVQGTGELFF
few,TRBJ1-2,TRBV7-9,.,TGTGCCAGCAGCTTAGTTGGGTCGGATGGCTACACCTTC,CASSLVGSDGYTF
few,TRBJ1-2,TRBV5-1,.,TGCGCCAGCAGCTTGCAAGGACAGCAGAACTATGGCTACACCTTC,CASSLQGQQNYGYTF
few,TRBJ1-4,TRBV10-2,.,TGCGCCAGCAGTGGATCAGAGCCTAATGAAAAACTGTTTTTT,CASSGSEPNEKLFF
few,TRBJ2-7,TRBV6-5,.,TGTGCCAGCAGGGACCTCAGTGGAGGCTCCTACGAGCAGTACTTC,CASRDLSGGSYEQYF
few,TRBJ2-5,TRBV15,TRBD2,TGTGCCACCAGCAGAGCGACTAGCGGGGAAGAGACCCAGTACTTC,CATSRATSGEETQYF
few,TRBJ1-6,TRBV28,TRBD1,TGTGCCAGCAGGCCCGCGGGGACAGGTCAAAATTCACCCCTCCACTTT,CASRPAGTGQNSPLHF
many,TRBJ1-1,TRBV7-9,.,TGTGCCAGCAGCTTAGCTGCGAACACTGAAGCTTTCTTT,CASSLAANTEAFF
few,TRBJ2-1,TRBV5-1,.,TGCGCCAGCAGCTTAGGGGGGGAACCCTACAATGAGCAGTTCTTC,CASSLGGEPYNEQFF
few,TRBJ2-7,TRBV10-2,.,TGCGCCAGCAAGAAAGGGGCAGGGACCACCTACGAGCAGTACTTC,CASKKGAGTTYEQYF
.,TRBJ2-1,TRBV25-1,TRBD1,TGTGCCAGTCTGACGACAGGGAGCTCCTACAATGAGCAGTTCTTC,CASLTTGSSYNEQFF
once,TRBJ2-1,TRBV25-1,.,TGTGCCAGCAGCCGGGGAGGGGGCGATGAGCAGTTCTTC,CASSRGGGDEQFF
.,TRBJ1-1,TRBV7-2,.,TGTGCCAGCAGCATCCGACTCACGAACACTGAAGCTTTCTTT,CASSIRLTNTEAFF
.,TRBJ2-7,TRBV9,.,TGTGCCAGCAGCGTAGGTTCACCGGGCGAGCAGTACTTC,CASSVGSPGEQYF
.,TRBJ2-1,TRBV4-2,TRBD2,TGTGCCAGCAGCCCCGACTGGACTAGCGGGGGCTACAATGAGCAGTTCTTC,CASSPDWTSGGYNEQFF
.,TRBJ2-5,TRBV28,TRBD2,TGTGCCAGCAGTTTAGTAGCGCTAGCGGGGTTAGAGCAGTACTTC,CASSLVALAGLEQYF
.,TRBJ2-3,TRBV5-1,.,TGCGCCAGCAGCTTAAGTGATCCTAGCACAGATACGCAGTATTTT,CASSLSDPSTDTQYF
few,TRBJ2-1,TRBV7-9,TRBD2,TGTGCCAGCTTAGCCAGCGGGGGAAACAATGAGCAGTTCTTC,CASLASGGNNEQFF
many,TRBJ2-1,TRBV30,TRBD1,TGTGCCTGGAGCCCGCGCCGAGGACAGGGGCCAGCATTGGTGCAGTTCTTC,CAWSPRRGQGPALVQFF
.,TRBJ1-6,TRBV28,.,TGTGCCAGCAGTCCAGGGATGGGTAATTCACCCCTCCACTTT,CASSPGMGNSPLHF
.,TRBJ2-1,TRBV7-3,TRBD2,TGTGCCAGCAGCTTGGGGACTACTCAGTTCTTC,CASSLGTTQFF
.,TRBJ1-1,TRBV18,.,TGTGCCAGCTCACCCTCGAGGGGCACTGAAGCTTTCTTT,CASSPSRGTEAFF
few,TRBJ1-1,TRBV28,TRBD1,TGTGCCAGCAGTCCGACAGGGAAGAACACTGAAGCTTTCTTT,CASSPTGKNTEAFF
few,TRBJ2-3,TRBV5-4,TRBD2,TGTGCCAGCAGCTTCCGGGTAGCGGGGGGTACAGATACGCAGTATTTT,CASSFRVAGGTDTQYF
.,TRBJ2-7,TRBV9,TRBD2,TGTGCCAGCAGCCCCGGGGGAGGGAGCTCCTACGAGCAGTACTTC,CASSPGGGSSYEQYF